The 7 T cell receptor beta chains below all came from one sample that was sequenced in a study of OX40 agonist ivuxolimab in advanced cancers. The assay was immunoSEQ multiplex PCR, and TCRdb's table has in-frame clones only and misses some. The profile shows over 50,000 clones, 92% of them singletons. Sequencing used CD4+ or CD8+ T cells sorted from blood, obtained in a trial of the OX40 agonist ivuxolimab. These TCRs come from an adult with an advanced solid tumor such as melanoma, head and neck, liver or kidney cancer.

This clone is classed as medium-sized (0.01 to 0.1%). CDR3 DNA sequence: TGTGCCAGCAGCGGATCGACAGGGGGGGACTATGGCTACACCTTC. Its translation is CASSGSTGGDYGYTF. The chain combines TRBV9 with TRBJ1-2; TRBD1 matches 9 bases. Trimming at V came to 3 bases and at J to 3 bases, leaving 6 bases not matched to a gene. This CDR3 has 15 amino acids. CDR1 and CDR2 from the germline V gene are SGDLS and YYNGEE.

The V and J genes are TRBV12-5 and TRBJ1-3; TRBD1 matches at 7 bases. V shed 5 bases, J shed 2 bases, and the junction held 6 bases outside the gene matches. Germline CDR1 LGHNT, CDR2 FRNRAP. The CDR3 loop spans 15 amino acids. The CDR3 nucleotides are TGTGCTAGTGGTCCAAGGGGGCAAACTGGAAACACCATATATTTT. This codes for CASGPRGQTGNTIYF.

The chain couples TRBV5-5 to TRBJ2-7; a possible D gene is TRBD1 (6 bases). Looked up from germline, CDR1 is SGHKS and CDR2 is YYEKEE (reference sequence). V shed 6 bases and J shed 4 bases, with 14 bases lying between them. This CDR3 spans 13 amino acids. For the CDR3, the DNA is TGTGCCAGCACTCCGGGACACACATACGAGCAGTACTTC. It yields the protein CASTPGHTYEQYF.

The rearrangement links TRBV6-6 to TRBJ2-1; unclear D gene. The germline gives CDR1 MNHNY, CDR2 SVGAGI (reference sequence). The ends were cut back, 8 bases at V and 5 bases at J, with 4 bases in the middle. The CDR3 has 10 amino acids. The CDR3 DNA follows: TGTGCCAGCGAGGACAATGAGCAGTTCTTC. Protein product: CASEDNEQFF.

The V and J genes are TRBV7-9 and TRBJ2-2; a weak D match, TRBD1 (6 bases). This CDR3 region has 15 residues. V was trimmed by 2 bases and J by 5 bases, leaving 12 bases between them. CDR1 and CDR2 (germline): SEHNR, FQNEAQ (reference sequence). The CDR3 bases are TGTGCCAGCAGCTTAAACGACAGGCCTACCGGGGAGCTGTTTTTT. This encodes CASSLNDRPTGELFF.

The V gene is TRBV7-2, the J gene TRBJ2-1; D ambiguous. Germline V gene sequence: CDR1 SGHTA, CDR2 FQGNSA. This CDR3 spans 11 amino acids. Trimming removed 6 bases from V and 9 bases from J, with 9 bases in between. CDR3 in amino acids: CASSLLGEQFF. CDR3 coding DNA: TGTGCCAGCAGTCTACTGGGTGAGCAGTTCTTC.

The rearrangement uses TRBV25-1 and TRBJ2-4, with D unresolved. CDR3 length: 14 amino acids. The germline gives CDR1 MGHDK, CDR2 SYGVNS. V was trimmed by 3 bases and J by 8 bases, leaving 14 bases between them. The CDR3 loop reads CASSDSTAIDIQYF. The CDR3 DNA sequence: TGTGCCAGCAGTGATTCTACAGCGATAGACATTCAGTACTTC.